The 7 T cell receptor beta chains below come from one sample, sequenced in a study of blood T cells in healthy people across ages. Next came a second PCR, run for about 6 to 11 cycles, which used a sample-barcoded 5' primer along with a J-beta primer mix. MiXCR, applied by TCRdb to the 5' RACE reads, yields one record per CDR3 protein. The sample lists roughly 800,000 distinct CDR3 sequences; under 30% were seen once. These data are also associated with another study on T cells of mothers and their children.

The sequencing sample was made of blood. These receptors were collected from a boy younger than 18 in good health.

This chain connects TRBV12-3 or TRBV12-4 to TRBJ2-7, with TRBD2 as a possible D gene (7 bases). V was trimmed by 5 bases and J by 8 bases, leaving 25 bases between them. This CDR3 contains 16 residues. CDR3 sequence reads: CASSAGRGAASLQQYF. The CDR3 DNA sequence: TGTGCCAGCAGTGCGGGGAGGGGGGCCGCTTCCCTACAGCAGTACTTC.

This chain uses TRBV2 with TRBJ1-2; no reliable D call. This CDR3 has 13 residues. V was shortened by 5 bases and J by 8 bases, with 15 bases between the two germline ends. Germline-derived CDR1 and CDR2 are SNHLY and FYNNEI. CDR3 protein: CASSRVVAAGYTF. The CDR3 DNA is TGTGCCAGCAGTAGGGTAGTGGCGGCCGGCTACACCTTC.

This clonotype came up a few times. The chain recombines TRBV15 with TRBJ2-5; 7 bases are shared with TRBD1. The CDR3 is 17 residues long. Germline V CDR1 and CDR2: LNHNV, YYDKDF (reference sequence). V was clipped by 1 base and J by 0 bases; unmatched bases: 8. The CDR3 protein is CATSRARQGPNQETQYF. The CDR3 nucleotides are TGTGCCACCAGCAGAGCCCGACAGGGCCCAAACCAAGAGACCCAGTACTTC.

The chain has TRBV2 and TRBJ1-2, with TRBD1 as a possible D gene (5 bases). This CDR3 is 12 amino acids long. CDR1 and CDR2 (germline): SNHLY, FYNNEI. Deletions cut 0 bases from V and 9 bases from J, with 8 bases between. In DNA, the CDR3 is TGTGCCAGCAGTGAAGCGGGGACGCGCTACACCTTC. It codes for CASSEAGTRYTF.

This clonotype was detected only a few times. This chain uses TRBV10-3 with TRBJ2-1, with D uncertain. Per germline, CDR1 ENHRY and CDR2 SYGVKD. The V end was cut by 3 bases, the J end by 0 bases, with 12 bases between. The length of the CDR3 is 16 residues. The CDR3 coding sequence is TGTGCCATCAGTGACTCCGGACGCAGCTCCTACAATGAGCAGTTCTTC. This sequence encodes CAISDSGRSSYNEQFF.

This clonotype was seen a handful of times. V usage is TRBV18 and J usage is TRBJ2-5; D possibly uses TRBD1 or TRBD2 (5 bases each). With the DNA end fitting TRBJ2-7 better, the J assignment may be wrong. The CDR3 runs 12 residues. The germline V gene encodes CDR1 KGHSH and CDR2 LQKENI. This chain's CDR3 is CASSTLRGEQYF. CDR3 DNA sequence: TGTGCCAGCTCAACGTTGAGGGGCGAGCAGTACTTC.

The chain joins TRBV7-6 to TRBJ1-2; a weak D match, TRBD1 (6 bases). The CDR3 contains 14 residues. The V end was cut by 3 bases, the J end by 8 bases, with 16 bases between. The germline CDR1 and CDR2 sequences are SGHVS and FNYEAQ. Written as DNA, the CDR3 is TGTGCCAGCAGCTTGGGACGTACAGGGAGCGGCTACACCTTC. Its translation: CASSLGRTGSGYTF.